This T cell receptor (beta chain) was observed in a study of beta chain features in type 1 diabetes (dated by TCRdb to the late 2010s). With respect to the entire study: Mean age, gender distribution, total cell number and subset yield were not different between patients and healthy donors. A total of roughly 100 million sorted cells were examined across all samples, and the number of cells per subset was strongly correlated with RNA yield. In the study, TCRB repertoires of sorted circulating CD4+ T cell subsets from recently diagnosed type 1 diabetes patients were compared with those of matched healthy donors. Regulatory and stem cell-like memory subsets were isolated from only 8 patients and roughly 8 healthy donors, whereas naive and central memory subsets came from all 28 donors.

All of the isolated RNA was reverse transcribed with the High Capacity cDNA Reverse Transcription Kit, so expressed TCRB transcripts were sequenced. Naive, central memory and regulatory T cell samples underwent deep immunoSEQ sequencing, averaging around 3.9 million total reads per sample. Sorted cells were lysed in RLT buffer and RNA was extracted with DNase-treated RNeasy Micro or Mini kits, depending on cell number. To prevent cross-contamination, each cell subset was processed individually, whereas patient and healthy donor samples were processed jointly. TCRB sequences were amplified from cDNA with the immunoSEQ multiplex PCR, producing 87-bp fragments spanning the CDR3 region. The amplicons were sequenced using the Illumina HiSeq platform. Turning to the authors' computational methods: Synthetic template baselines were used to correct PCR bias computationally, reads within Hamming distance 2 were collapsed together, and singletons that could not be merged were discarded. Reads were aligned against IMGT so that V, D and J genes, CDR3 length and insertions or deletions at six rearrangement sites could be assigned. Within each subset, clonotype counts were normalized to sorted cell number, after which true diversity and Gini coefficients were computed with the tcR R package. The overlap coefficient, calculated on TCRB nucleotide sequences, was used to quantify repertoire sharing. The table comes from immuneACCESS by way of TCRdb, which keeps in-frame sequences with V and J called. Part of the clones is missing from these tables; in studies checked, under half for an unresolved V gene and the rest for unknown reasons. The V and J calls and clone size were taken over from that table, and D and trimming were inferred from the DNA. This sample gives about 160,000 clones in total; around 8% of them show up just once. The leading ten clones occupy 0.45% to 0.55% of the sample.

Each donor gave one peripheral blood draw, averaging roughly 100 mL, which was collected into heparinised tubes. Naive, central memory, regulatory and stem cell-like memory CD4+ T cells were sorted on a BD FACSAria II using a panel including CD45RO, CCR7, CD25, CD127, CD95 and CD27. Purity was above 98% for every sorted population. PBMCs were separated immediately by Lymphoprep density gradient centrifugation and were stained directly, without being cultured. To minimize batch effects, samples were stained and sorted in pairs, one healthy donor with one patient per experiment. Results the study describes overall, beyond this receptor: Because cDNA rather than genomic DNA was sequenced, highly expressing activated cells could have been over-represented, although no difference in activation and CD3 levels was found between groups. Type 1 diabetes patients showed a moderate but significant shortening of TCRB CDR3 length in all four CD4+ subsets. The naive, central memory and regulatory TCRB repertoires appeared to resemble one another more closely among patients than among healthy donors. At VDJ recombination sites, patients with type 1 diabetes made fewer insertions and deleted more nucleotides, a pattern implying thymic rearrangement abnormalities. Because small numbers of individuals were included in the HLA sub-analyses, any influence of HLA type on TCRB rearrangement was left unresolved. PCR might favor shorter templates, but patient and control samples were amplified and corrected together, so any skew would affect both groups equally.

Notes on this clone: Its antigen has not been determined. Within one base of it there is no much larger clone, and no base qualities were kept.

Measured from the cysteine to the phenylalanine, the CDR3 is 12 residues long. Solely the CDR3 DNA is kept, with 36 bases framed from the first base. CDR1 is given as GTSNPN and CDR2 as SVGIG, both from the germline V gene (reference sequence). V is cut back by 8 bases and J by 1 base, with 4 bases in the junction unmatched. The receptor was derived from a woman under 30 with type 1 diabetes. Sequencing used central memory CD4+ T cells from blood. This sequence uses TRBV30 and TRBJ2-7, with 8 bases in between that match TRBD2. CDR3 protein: CAGGGGSYEQYF. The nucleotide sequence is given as TGTGCCGGGGGCGGGGGGTCCTACGAGCAGTACTTC.